These 7 T cell receptor beta chains were all obtained from the same sample, sequenced in a study of OX40 agonist ivuxolimab in advanced cancers. The table came from immunoSEQ multiplex PCR; TCRdb's copy has only in-frame clones and leaves some out. This table holds around 50,000 clones, roughly 90% found once. Here the sequenced sample was CD4+ or CD8+ T cells sorted from blood, taken in a trial of the OX40 agonist ivuxolimab. The receptors derive from an adult with an advanced solid tumor such as melanoma, head and neck, liver or kidney cancer.

The chain recombines TRBV18 with TRBJ1-1; TRBD1 might be the D (6 bases). The CDR3 has 15 residues. Trimming cost V 0 bases and J 6 bases, with 14 bases left between them. Germline loops: CDR1 KGHSH, CDR2 LQKENI. CDR3 DNA: TGTGCCAGCTCACCACCGGGGCAGGGGTTGGCTGAAGCTTTCTTT. Translated, it gives CASSPPGQGLAEAFF.

The gene calls are TRBV4-1 and TRBJ1-2; 7 nucleotides match TRBD1. The V gene's germline CDR1 is MGHRA and CDR2 YSYEKL. The CDR3 loop spans 15 amino acids. J gave up 4 bases and V 0 bases, and 5 bases lay outside the gene matches. In DNA form, the CDR3 reads TGCGCCAGCAGCCAAGATCTCGGACAGGCCTATGGCTACACCTTC. Amino acid sequence: CASSQDLGQAYGYTF.

This clone was seen a single time. V is TRBV6-1 and J is TRBJ1-1, with D possibly TRBD1 on 5 matching bases. The V gene lost 2 bases and the J gene lost 3 bases, with 16 bases spanning the gap. In germline, CDR1 is MNHNS, CDR2 SASEGT. The CDR3 is made up of 16 amino acids. For the CDR3, the DNA is TGTGCCAGCAGTGAACTCTGGACACAAGCTTACACTGAAGCTTTCTTT. It specifies CASSELWTQAYTEAFF.

This clone was picked up one time. V and J are TRBV27 and TRBJ1-1; D not resolved. The V end lost 4 bases, the J end lost 4 bases, and 22 bases lay between the germline ends. Germline CDR1 MNHEY, CDR2 SMNVEV (reference sequence). This CDR3 spans 17 amino acids. The CDR3 is CASSSGEVGGMSTEAFF. The CDR3 coding sequence is TGTGCCAGCAGTTCCGGGGAGGTAGGAGGGATGAGCACTGAAGCTTTCTTT.

The rearrangement joins TRBV28 to TRBJ2-1; no firm D call. Trimming took 6 bases from V and 8 from J, leaving 14 bases between them. Germline V lookup: CDR1 MDHEN, CDR2 SYDVKM. The CDR3 extends over 13 amino acids. DNA for the CDR3: TGTGCCAGCAGCCCATCGACCAAGGATGAGCAGTTCTTC. Its protein is CASSPSTKDEQFF.

This chain joins TRBV28 and TRBJ1-3; TRBD1 aligns across 9 bases. The CDR3 contains 16 residues. Germline loops: CDR1 MDHEN, CDR2 SYDVKM. The V gene end was trimmed by 4 bases and the J gene end by 0 bases; junction bases not matched to a gene: 4. Here the CDR3 reads CASSYRDRASGNTIYF. The CDR3 coding sequence is TGTGCCAGCAGTTACCGGGACAGGGCCTCTGGAAACACCATATATTTT.

This clone was recorded a few times. The chain carries TRBV11-2 and TRBJ2-7; 7 positions match TRBD2. J gave up 5 bases and V 3 bases, and 4 bases lay outside the gene matches. The CDR3 contains 13 residues. Germline-derived CDR1 and CDR2 are SGHAT and FQNNGV. The CDR3 loop reads CASSFEAGDEQYF. The CDR3 bases are TGTGCCAGCAGCTTCGAGGCGGGGGACGAGCAGTACTTC.